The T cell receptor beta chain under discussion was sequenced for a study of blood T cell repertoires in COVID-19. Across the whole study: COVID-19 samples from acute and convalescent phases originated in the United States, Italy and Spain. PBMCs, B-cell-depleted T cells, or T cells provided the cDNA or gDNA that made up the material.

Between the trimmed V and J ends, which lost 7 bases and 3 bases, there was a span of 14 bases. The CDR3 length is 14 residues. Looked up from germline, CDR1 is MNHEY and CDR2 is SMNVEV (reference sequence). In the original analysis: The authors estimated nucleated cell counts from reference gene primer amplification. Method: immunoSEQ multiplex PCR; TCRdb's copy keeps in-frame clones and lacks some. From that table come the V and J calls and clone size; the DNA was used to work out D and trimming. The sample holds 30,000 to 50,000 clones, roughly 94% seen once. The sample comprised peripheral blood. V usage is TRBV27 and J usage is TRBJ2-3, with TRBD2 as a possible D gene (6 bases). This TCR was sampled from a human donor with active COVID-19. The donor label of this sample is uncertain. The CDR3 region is CASTSMGRTDTQYF. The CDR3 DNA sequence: TGTGCCAGCACCTCAATGGGGAGGACAGATACGCAGTATTTT.